This is a list of T cell receptor beta chains from one sample in a study of CD8 T cells in ankylosing spondylitis. TCRdb reanalysed the 5' RACE reads using MiXCR and keeps one entry per CDR3 protein. Here the sample spans fewer than 400,000 distinct CDR3 sequences, approximately 20% being singletons. The sequenced sample consisted of blood, either unsorted or a sorted T cell fraction (not recorded which). These receptors came from a male donor with ankylosing spondylitis. Each CDR3 is given with its conserved first and last residue. Each record gives: V gene, J gene, clone size, D gene, CDR3 protein. A D gene is named only where the DNA matches it firmly. Clone size, where shown, is once, few, many, or a class for clones that have expanded.

TRBV11-1,TRBJ2-5,few,.,CASQGTSQETQYF
TRBV20-1,TRBJ1-6,few,.,CSASPAGPYNSPLHF
TRBV11-3,TRBJ2-3,many,.,CASSLVPDTQYF
TRBV29-1,TRBJ1-2,.,TRBD1,CSVAGTESNYGYTF
TRBV7-8,TRBJ1-5,few,.,CASSALGYQPQHF
TRBV14,TRBJ2-5,many,.,CASSRAASQETQYF
TRBV27,TRBJ1-5,.,TRBD1,CASRPISGQGDQPQHF
TRBV10-3,TRBJ2-7,few,TRBD2,CAISDGLASYEQYF
TRBV20-1,TRBJ1-5,.,.,CSAREGYSNQPQHF
TRBV5-1,TRBJ2-1,.,TRBD2,CASSLGIAGSYNEQFF
TRBV4-1,TRBJ2-5,.,.,CASSQDLQGETQYF
TRBV18,TRBJ2-1,.,.,CASSPTIRADEQFF
TRBV7-2,TRBJ2-2,.,TRBD2,CASSFPLAANTGELFF
TRBV6-1,TRBJ2-1,.,.,CASSEAGSPYNEQFF
TRBV2,TRBJ1-1,.,TRBD1,CASNRRTGEGEAFF
TRBV7-9,TRBJ2-1,.,.,CASSFGGGGRNEQFF
TRBV6-1,TRBJ2-6,once,TRBD1,CASRQGAGANVLTF
TRBV18,TRBJ1-5,.,TRBD1,CASSPSGGVGNQPQHF
TRBV28,TRBJ2-7,.,.,CASSSVPGANGYEQYF
TRBV24-1,TRBJ2-4,.,.,CATRTDHF
TRBV25-1,TRBJ2-7,.,.,CASIGGTLYEQYF
TRBV5-1,TRBJ2-3,few,.,CASSPFEGLDTQYF
TRBV11-1,TRBJ2-7,.,TRBD2,CASSLFSGASSYEQYF
TRBV15,TRBJ2-5,few,.,CATSRSTQGETQYF
TRBV6-1,TRBJ2-2,.,.,CASTFWAGLRMTGELFF
TRBV5-5,TRBJ2-3,few,.,CASSIGTHTDTQYF
TRBV9,TRBJ2-1,.,TRBD2,CASTPDGRSYNEQFF
TRBV30,TRBJ2-2,few,.,CAWSRGGENTGELFF
TRBV5-1,TRBJ2-7,.,.,CASSLYGTESEQYF